The clone carrying this T cell receptor (beta chain) was observed once. Trimming took 3 bases from V and 0 from J; bases not matched to a gene: 6. Germline V gene lookup returns CDR1 DFQATT and CDR2 SNEGSKA (reference sequence). The CDR3 extends over 15 amino acids. This specimen comes from a study of blood T cell repertoires in COVID-19. Study as a whole: From the United States, Italy and Spain came samples of acute and convalescent COVID-19. Sources were T cells, B-cell-depleted T cells, or PBMCs; the material itself was cDNA or gDNA.

Authors' processing steps: Reference gene primer amplification gave nucleated cell count estimates. Assay: immunoSEQ multiplex PCR; the TCRdb copy retains only in-frame clones and omits some. That table supplies the V and J calls and clone size; D and trimming were determined from the DNA. Of some 90,000 clones detected, 65% to 90% appear once; the ten largest clones hold roughly 11%. The source of this sequence is a man between 65 and 85 years old with active or convalescent COVID-19. This rearrangement joins TRBV20-1 to TRBJ2-7, with 9 bases aligning to TRBD2. Source material: peripheral blood. The CDR3 is CSASGAGGISYEQYF. As DNA, the CDR3 is TGCAGTGCTAGTGGCGCGGGGGGGATCTCCTACGAGCAGTACTTC.